This T cell receptor beta chain was obtained from a study of blood T cell repertoires in COVID-19. Per the original methods: Nucleated cell counts were estimated from reference gene primer amplification. Libraries were prepared by immunoSEQ multiplex PCR; TCRdb keeps only in-frame clonotypes and omits some of them. V and J calls and clone size are those listed in that table; D and trimming were worked out from the DNA. The top ten clones hold more than 6.5% of a sample with tens of thousands of clones, just over 85% of them seen once. V dropped 5 bases and J dropped 4 bases, with 18 bases sitting between them. Per the germline V gene, CDR1 is SGHVS and CDR2 is FQNEAQ. The CDR3 contains 16 residues.

This sequence joins TRBV7-8 and TRBJ2-1, with TRBD2 as a possible D gene (6 bases). This receptor was taken from a man aged 50 to 60 with active COVID-19. Sequencing was done on a sample of peripheral blood. CDR3 sequence (DNA): TGTGCCAGCAGCCGAAACACGGAGGCGGGATACAATGAGCAGTTCTTC. It yields the protein CASSRNTEAGYNEQFF. Full variable domain (outside the CDR3, taken from reference TRBV7-8 and TRBJ2-1): GAGVSQSPRYKVAKRGQDVALRCDPISGHVSLFWYQQALGQGPEFLTYFQNEAQLDKSGLPSDRFFAERPEGSVSTLKIQRTQQEDSAVYLCASSRNTEAGYNEQFFGPGTRLTVL.